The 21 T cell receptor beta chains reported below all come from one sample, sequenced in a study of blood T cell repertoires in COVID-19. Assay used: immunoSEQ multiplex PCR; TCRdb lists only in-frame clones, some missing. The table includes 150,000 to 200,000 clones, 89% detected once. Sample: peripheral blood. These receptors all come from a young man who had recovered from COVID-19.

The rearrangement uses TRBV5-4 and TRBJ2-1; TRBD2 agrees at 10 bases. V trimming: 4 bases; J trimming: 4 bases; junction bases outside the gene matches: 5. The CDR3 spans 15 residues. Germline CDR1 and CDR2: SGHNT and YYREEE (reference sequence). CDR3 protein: CASSATSGTYNEQFF. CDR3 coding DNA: TGTGCCAGCAGCGCTACTAGCGGGACATACAATGAGCAGTTCTTC.

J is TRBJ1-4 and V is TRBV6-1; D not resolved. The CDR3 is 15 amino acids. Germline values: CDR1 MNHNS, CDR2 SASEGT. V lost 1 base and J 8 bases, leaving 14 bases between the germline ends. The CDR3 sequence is CASSEGYGVGEKLFF. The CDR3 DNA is TGTGCCAGCAGTGAAGGGTACGGGGTGGGGGAAAAACTGTTTTTT.

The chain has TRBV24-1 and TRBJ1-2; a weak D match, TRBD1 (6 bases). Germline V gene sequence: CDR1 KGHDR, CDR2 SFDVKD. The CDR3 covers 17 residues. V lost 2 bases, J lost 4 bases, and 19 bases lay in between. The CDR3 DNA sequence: TGTGCCACCAGTGATTCTCAGGGAGGGGGGGTAAGCTATGGCTACACCTTC. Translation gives CATSDSQGGGVSYGYTF.

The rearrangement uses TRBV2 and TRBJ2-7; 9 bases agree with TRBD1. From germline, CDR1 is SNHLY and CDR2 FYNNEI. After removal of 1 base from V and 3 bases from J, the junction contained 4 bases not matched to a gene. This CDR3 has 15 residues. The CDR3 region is CASSEERGQGYEQYF. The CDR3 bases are TGTGCCAGCAGTGAAGAACGGGGACAGGGCTACGAGCAGTACTTC.

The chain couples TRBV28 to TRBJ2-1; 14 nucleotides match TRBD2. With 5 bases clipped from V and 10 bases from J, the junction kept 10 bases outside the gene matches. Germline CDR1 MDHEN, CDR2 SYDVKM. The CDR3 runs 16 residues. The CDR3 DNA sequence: TGTGCCAGCAGTCTACCGGGACTAGCGGGAGTGTACGAGCAGTTCTTC. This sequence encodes CASSLPGLAGVYEQFF.

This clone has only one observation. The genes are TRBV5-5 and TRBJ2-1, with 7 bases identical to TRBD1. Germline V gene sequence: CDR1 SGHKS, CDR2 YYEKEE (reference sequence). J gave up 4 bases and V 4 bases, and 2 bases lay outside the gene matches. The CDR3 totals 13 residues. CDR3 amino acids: CASSQGEYNEQFF. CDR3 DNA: TGTGCCAGCAGCCAGGGGGAATACAATGAGCAGTTCTTC.

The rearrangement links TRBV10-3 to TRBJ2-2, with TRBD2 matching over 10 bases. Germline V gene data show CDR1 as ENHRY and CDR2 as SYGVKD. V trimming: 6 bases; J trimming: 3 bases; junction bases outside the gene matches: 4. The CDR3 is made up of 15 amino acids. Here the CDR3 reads CAISRTSGYTGELFF. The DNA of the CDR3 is TGTGCCATCAGCCGGACTAGCGGATACACCGGGGAGCTGTTTTTT.

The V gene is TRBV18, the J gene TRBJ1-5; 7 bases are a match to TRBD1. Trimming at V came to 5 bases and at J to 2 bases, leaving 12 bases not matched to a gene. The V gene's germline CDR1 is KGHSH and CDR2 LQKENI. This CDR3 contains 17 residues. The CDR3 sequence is CASSERTRGTGNQPQHF. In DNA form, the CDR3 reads TGTGCCAGCTCAGAAAGGACCAGGGGGACAGGCAATCAGCCCCAGCATTTT.

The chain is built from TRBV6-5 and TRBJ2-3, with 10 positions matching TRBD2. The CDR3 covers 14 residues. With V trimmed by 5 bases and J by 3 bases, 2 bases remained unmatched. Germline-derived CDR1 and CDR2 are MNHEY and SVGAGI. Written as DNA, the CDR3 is TGTGCCAGCAGTACTAGCGGGATGACAGATACGCAGTATTTT. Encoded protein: CASSTSGMTDTQYF.

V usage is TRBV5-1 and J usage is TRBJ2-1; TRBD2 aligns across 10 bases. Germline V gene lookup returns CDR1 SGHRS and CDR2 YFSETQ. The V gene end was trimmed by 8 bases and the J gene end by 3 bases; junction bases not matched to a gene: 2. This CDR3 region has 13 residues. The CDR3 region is CASRLAGYNEQFF. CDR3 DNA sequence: TGCGCCAGTAGACTAGCGGGCTACAATGAGCAGTTCTTC.

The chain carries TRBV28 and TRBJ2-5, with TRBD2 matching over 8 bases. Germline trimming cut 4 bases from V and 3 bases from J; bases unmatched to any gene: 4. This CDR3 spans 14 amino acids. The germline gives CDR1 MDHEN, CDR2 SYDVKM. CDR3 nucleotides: TGTGCCAGCAGTTCGGGACTAGGGAAAGAGACCCAGTACTTC. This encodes CASSSGLGKETQYF.

The CDR3 spells CASSMASGSRHEQFF. In DNA form, the CDR3 reads TGTGCCAGTAGTATGGCTAGCGGGAGTAGGCATGAGCAGTTCTTC. The chain uses TRBV19 and TRBJ2-1; 10 bases agree with TRBD2. Germline CDR1 and CDR2: LNHDA and SQIVND (reference sequence). The V segment lost 3 bases and the J segment 8 bases; nucleotides outside the gene matches: 7. The CDR3 covers 15 residues.

The CDR3 protein is CASSKERRGDTEAFF. CDR3 nucleotide sequence: TGTGCCAGCAGCAAAGAGCGGCGGGGAGACACTGAAGCTTTCTTT. The chain has TRBV21-1 and TRBJ1-1. TRBV21-1 is reported as a pseudogene. This CDR3 region has 15 residues.

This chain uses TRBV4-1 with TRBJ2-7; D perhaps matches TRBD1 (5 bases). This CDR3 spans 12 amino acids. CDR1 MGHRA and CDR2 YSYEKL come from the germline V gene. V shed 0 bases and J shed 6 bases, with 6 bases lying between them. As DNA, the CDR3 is TGCGCCAGCAGCCAAGAAGGGGTCGAGCAGTACTTC. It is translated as CASSQEGVEQYF.

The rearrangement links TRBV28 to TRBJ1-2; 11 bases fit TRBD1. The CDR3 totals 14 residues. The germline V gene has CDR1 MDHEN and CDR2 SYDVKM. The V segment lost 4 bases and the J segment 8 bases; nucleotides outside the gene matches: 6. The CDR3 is CASSSGDRGIGYTF. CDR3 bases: TGTGCCAGCAGTTCGGGGGACAGGGGGATAGGCTACACCTTC.

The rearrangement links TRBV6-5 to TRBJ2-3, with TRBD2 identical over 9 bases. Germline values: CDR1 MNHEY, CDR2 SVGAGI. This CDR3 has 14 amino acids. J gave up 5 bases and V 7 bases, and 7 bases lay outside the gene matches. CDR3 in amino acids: CASNRAGGIDTQYF. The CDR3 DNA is TGTGCCAGCAATAGGGCGGGAGGGATAGATACGCAGTATTTT.

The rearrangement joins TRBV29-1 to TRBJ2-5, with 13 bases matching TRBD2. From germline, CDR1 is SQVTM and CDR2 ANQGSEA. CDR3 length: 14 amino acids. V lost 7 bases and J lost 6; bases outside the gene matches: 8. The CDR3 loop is CSGGLAGKAQTQYF. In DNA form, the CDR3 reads TGCAGCGGGGGACTAGCGGGAAAGGCACAGACCCAGTACTTC.

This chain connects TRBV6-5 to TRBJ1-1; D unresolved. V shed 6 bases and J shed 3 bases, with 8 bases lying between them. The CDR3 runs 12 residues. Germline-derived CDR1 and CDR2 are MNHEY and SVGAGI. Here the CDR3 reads CASSRTDTEAFF. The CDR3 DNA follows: TGTGCCAGCAGCCGCACAGACACTGAAGCTTTCTTT.

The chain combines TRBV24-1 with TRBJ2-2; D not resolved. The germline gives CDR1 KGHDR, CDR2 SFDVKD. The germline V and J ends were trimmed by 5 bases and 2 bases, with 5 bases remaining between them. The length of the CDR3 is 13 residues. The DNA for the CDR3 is TGTGCCACCAGTGTACTCAACACCGGGGAGCTGTTTTTT. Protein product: CATSVLNTGELFF.

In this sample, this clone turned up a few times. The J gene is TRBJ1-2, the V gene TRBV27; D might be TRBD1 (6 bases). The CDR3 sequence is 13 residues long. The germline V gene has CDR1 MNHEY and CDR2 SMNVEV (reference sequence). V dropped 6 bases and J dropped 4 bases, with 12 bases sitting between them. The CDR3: CASSRDIFYGYTF. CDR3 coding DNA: TGTGCCAGCAGCAGGGACATTTTCTATGGCTACACCTTC.

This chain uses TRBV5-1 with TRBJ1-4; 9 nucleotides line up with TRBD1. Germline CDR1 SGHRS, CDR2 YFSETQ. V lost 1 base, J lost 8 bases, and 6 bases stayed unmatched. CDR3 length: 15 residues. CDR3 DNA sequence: TGCGCCAGCAGCTTGAGGGGACAGGGAGGAGAAAAACTGTTTTTT. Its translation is CASSLRGQGGEKLFF.